What follows describes a single T cell receptor beta chain. Antigen: not known. These data are taken from a study of CD8 T cells in Susac syndrome. Overall study: Within the sequenced group of Susac syndrome patients, about 6 showed active disease and about eight were in remission. When blood was drawn, patients with Susac syndrome were on intravenous immunoglobulin alone, on corticosteroids, or therapy-naive. Findings and caveats of the study: The study acknowledged a relatively small number of individuals in its TCR sequencing and HLA analysis.

Random hexamers were used to reverse transcribe the RNA input (0.5 to 1 ug). TCRdb independently ran MiXCR on the immunoSEQ multiplex PCR reads; one entry per CDR3 protein. In the table there are roughly 75,000 distinct CDR3 sequences, 90% to 95% of which are singletons. The ends were cut back, 11 bases at V and 0 bases at J, with 14 bases in the middle. The CDR3 is made up of 15 amino acids. The TEMRA cells underwent FACS enrichment, while the CD8+ and CD4+ T cells underwent negative isolation. The material sequenced was CD4+ T cells from PBMCs. This chain uses TRBV12-3 or TRBV12-4 with TRBJ1-6; possibly TRBD1 for D (5 bases). The source of this sequence is a human donor with Susac syndrome. CDR3 amino acids: CASKRQSSYNSPLHF. In nucleotides, the CDR3 is TGTGCCTCCAAGCGACAGAGCTCCTATAATTCACCCCTCCACTTT.